These 20 T cell receptor beta chains share one sample of origin, sequenced in a study of shared clonotypes between healthy human individuals. Data came from immunoSEQ multiplex PCR; TCRdb stores just in-frame clones and leaves some out. The sample yields over a million clones, 70% to 80% seen once. The sample was memory CD4+ T cells from PBMCs. Subset in this sample: CD45RA-negative fraction. The receptors were gathered from a man aged 18 to 29 in good health. Some clones in this sample may be carry-over from other donors' samples.

The genes are TRBV2 and TRBJ2-7, with D unresolved. The CDR3 has 15 residues. V dropped 1 base and J dropped 0 bases, with 10 bases sitting between them. CDR1 SNHLY and CDR2 FYNNEI come from the germline V gene. The DNA of the CDR3 is TGTGCCAGCAGTGAAGGGCTGACAACCTCCTACGAGCAGTACTTC. Protein product: CASSEGLTTSYEQYF. Together with reference TRBV2 and TRBJ2-7, the CDR3 gives the full variable domain: EPEVTQTPSHQVTQMGQEVILRCVPISNHLYFYWYRQILGQKVEFLVSFYNNEISEKSEIFDDQFSVERPDGSNFTLKIRSTKLEDSAMYFCASSEGLTTSYEQYFGPGTRLTVT.

The rearrangement links TRBV4-2 to TRBJ2-3; 7 bases map to TRBD1. CDR3 length: 21 residues. V lost 4 bases to trimming and J lost 0 bases; unmatched junction nucleotides: 22. CDR1 LGHNA and CDR2 YNFKEQ come from the germline V gene. CDR3 region: CASSRNRPGTAIWTSTDTQYF. DNA for the CDR3: TGTGCCAGCAGCCGAAACCGTCCCGGGACAGCAATTTGGACTAGCACAGATACGCAGTATTTT.

The chain is built from TRBV2 and TRBJ1-2; possibly TRBD1 for D (6 bases). This CDR3 spans 13 amino acids. The germline CDR1 and CDR2 sequences are SNHLY and FYNNEI. Trimming removed 7 bases from V and 7 bases from J, with 16 bases in between. The CDR3 DNA follows: TGTGCCAGCATTCCCAGAGGGGGTGGTGGCTACACCTTC. Its translation: CASIPRGGGGYTF.

This chain links TRBV6-1 with TRBJ2-1; TRBD2 matches 13 bases. This CDR3 is built from 15 residues. Germline lookup yields CDR1 MNHNS and CDR2 SASEGT. Losses at the gene ends were 1 base for V and 9 bases for J; bases not matched to a gene: 3. CDR3 loop: CASSEVLAGGFEQFF. As DNA, the CDR3 is TGTGCCAGCAGTGAAGTACTAGCGGGGGGGTTTGAGCAGTTCTTC.

Points on this clone: Additional DNA sequences in this sample encode the identical CDR3. The chain joins TRBV28 to TRBJ2-7; the match to TRBD1 covers 7 bases. CDR1 is MDHEN and CDR2 is SYDVKM in the germline V gene. With V trimmed by 4 bases and J by 6 bases, 15 bases remained unmatched. The CDR3 covers 16 residues. The CDR3 DNA reads as TGTGCCAGCAGTTCAATGAAAGGGACAGAAGGCGTCGAGCAGTACTTC. It specifies CASSSMKGTEGVEQYF.

V and J are TRBV5-4 and TRBJ2-6; the D is unclear. With 7 bases removed from V and 1 base from J, the gap between germline ends came to 9 bases. CDR3 size: 14 residues. The germline CDR1 and CDR2 sequences are SGHNT and YYREEE (reference sequence). CDR3 in amino acids: CASETGSGANVLTF. DNA for the CDR3: TGTGCCAGCGAAACGGGTTCTGGGGCCAACGTCCTGACTTTC.

The sample holds one count of this clone. The rearrangement joins TRBV7-3 to TRBJ2-3; D is unresolved. CDR3 length: 14 residues. V lost 1 base and J lost 2, with 7 bases in between. Per germline, CDR1 SGHTA and CDR2 FQGTGA. The DNA for the CDR3 is TGTGCCAGCAGCTTAAGCGGAGTCACAGATACGCAGTATTTT. This sequence encodes CASSLSGVTDTQYF.

This chain joins TRBV5-6 and TRBJ1-2, with D perhaps matching TRBD1 (5 bases). Trimming pared 3 bases from V and 8 bases from J, leaving 14 bases between. The CDR3 loop spans 13 amino acids. CDR1 and CDR2 (germline): SGHDT, YYEEEE. In nucleotides, the CDR3 is TGTGCCAGCAGCTATTTGTGGGGCGGCGGCTACACCTTC. Translation: CASSYLWGGGYTF.

This clone appeared a few times. This chain uses TRBV28 with TRBJ2-1; 10 bases align to TRBD2. CDR3 length: 14 residues. Germline loops: CDR1 MDHEN, CDR2 SYDVKM. Trimming at V came to 5 bases and at J to 5 bases, leaving 3 bases not matched to a gene. This chain's CDR3 is CASSGTSVNNEQFF. The CDR3 DNA reads TGTGCCAGCAGTGGGACTAGCGTTAACAATGAGCAGTTCTTC.

This clone was observed a handful of times. This chain uses TRBV28 with TRBJ2-7; 10 bases map to TRBD1. Germline trimming cut 2 bases from V and 9 bases from J; bases unmatched to any gene: 10. CDR3 size: 15 residues. From germline, CDR1 is MDHEN and CDR2 SYDVKM. The CDR3 DNA is TGTGCCAGCAGTTTAGGGGGACAGGGGAGAACCTGGCAGTACTTC. This gives the protein CASSLGGQGRTWQYF.

This chain connects TRBV19 to TRBJ1-5; 7 nucleotides line up with TRBD1. Per germline, CDR1 LNHDA and CDR2 SQIVND (reference sequence). Trimming cost V 1 base and J 3 bases; bases outside gene matches: 3. This CDR3 has 15 residues. CDR3 residues: CASSIAGQLNQPQHF. Here the CDR3 DNA reads TGTGCCAGTAGTATAGCGGGACAGCTCAATCAGCCCCAGCATTTT.

The chain uses TRBV11-1 and TRBJ2-1; TRBD2 agrees at 9 bases. Looked up from germline, CDR1 is SGHAT and CDR2 is FQDESV (reference sequence). With 4 bases clipped from V and 2 bases from J, the junction kept 6 bases outside the gene matches. The CDR3 is 16 amino acids. CDR3 protein: CASSSTGLAAYNEQFF. The CDR3 coding sequence is TGTGCCAGCAGCTCTACGGGACTAGCTGCCTACAATGAGCAGTTCTTC. Combining the CDR3 with reference TRBV11-1 and TRBJ2-1 gives the whole variable domain EAEVAQSPRYKITEKSQAVAFWCDPISGHATLYWYRQILGQGPELLVQFQDESVVDDSQLPKDRFSAERLKGVDSTLKIQPAELGDSAMYLCASSSTGLAAYNEQFFGPGTRLTVL.

This clone came up a few times. The rearrangement uses TRBV28 and TRBJ2-7; D possibly corresponds to TRBD2 (5 bases). The V end was cut by 5 bases, the J end by 4 bases, with 9 bases between. The CDR3 covers 12 residues. The V gene's germline CDR1 is MDHEN and CDR2 SYDVKM. In DNA form, the CDR3 reads TGTGCCAGCAGTACCACTAGATACGAGCAGTACTTC. The encoded protein is CASSTTRYEQYF.

The chain links TRBV27 to TRBJ2-1; possibly TRBD1 for D (6 bases). The CDR3 loop spans 17 amino acids. CDR1 is MNHEY and CDR2 is SMNVEV in the germline V gene (reference sequence). Trimming stripped 5 bases from V and 1 base from J, with 18 bases between. The CDR3: CASSTGSVRGSYNEQFF. The CDR3 DNA sequence: TGTGCCAGCAGTACCGGGTCCGTGAGGGGGTCCTACAATGAGCAGTTCTTC.

The rearrangement uses TRBV27 and TRBJ2-7, with 12 bases fitting TRBD2. The CDR3 is made up of 15 amino acids. The V segment lost 5 bases and the J segment 7 bases; nucleotides outside the gene matches: 9. CDR1 and CDR2 (germline): MNHEY, SMNVEV (reference sequence). The CDR3 DNA is TGTGCCAGCAGTACCACCCTAGCGGGAGGGGGGGAGCAGTACTTC. Amino acid sequence: CASSTTLAGGGEQYF.

This clone was recorded once. The chain joins TRBV7-3 to TRBJ2-3, with D possibly TRBD2 on 5 matching bases. The CDR3 length is 14 residues. The germline V and J ends were trimmed by 3 bases and 6 bases, with 13 bases remaining between them. CDR1 and CDR2 from the germline V gene are SGHTA and FQGTGA. The CDR3 bases are TGTGCCAGCAGCTTCGGACTTCTCGCGGATACGCAGTATTTT. This gives the protein CASSFGLLADTQYF.

As to this clone: Possible read error: a much larger clone is one base away. Different DNA sequences within this sample yield the same CDR3. This chain uses TRBV11-3 with TRBJ2-7; 10 bases are a match to TRBD2. The CDR3 length is 15 residues. From germline, CDR1 is SGHNT and CDR2 YENEEA. V gave up 2 bases and J gave up 0 bases; unmatched junction bases: 1. The DNA of the CDR3 is TGTGCCAGCAGCTTATCTAGCGGGAGCTCCTACGAGCAGTACTTC. Translation: CASSLSSGSSYEQYF. The whole variable domain, remainder taken from reference TRBV11-3 and TRBJ2-7, is EAGVVQSPRYKIIEKKQPVAFWCNPISGHNTLYWYLQNLGQGPELLIRYENEEAVDDSQLPKDRFSAERLKGVDSTLKIQPAELGDSAVYLCASSLSSGSSYEQYFGPGTRLTVT.

The chain joins TRBV7-8 to TRBJ2-1; the D gene is possibly TRBD2 (5 bases). CDR3 size: 13 residues. Looked up from germline, CDR1 is SGHVS and CDR2 is FQNEAQ. V lost 5 bases, J lost 2 bases, and 7 bases lay in between. The CDR3 DNA reads as TGTGCCAGCAGCCCGGGGACCTACAATGAGCAGTTCTTC. The encoded protein is CASSPGTYNEQFF.

The rearrangement joins TRBV5-4 to TRBJ2-3; D unresolved. Germline V lookup: CDR1 SGHNT, CDR2 YYREEE (reference sequence). This CDR3 has 15 residues. V was cut by 3 bases and J by 1 base, with 12 bases left in between. The CDR3 region has the DNA TGTGCCAGCAGCTCCGCAAGGTACGGCACAGATACGCAGTATTTT. Its translation: CASSSARYGTDTQYF.

J is TRBJ2-1 and V is TRBV28; 9 bases match TRBD2. Germline V CDR1 and CDR2: MDHEN, SYDVKM. V was pared by 6 bases and J by 3 bases, with 12 bases of the junction left unmatched. The CDR3 spans 17 residues. CDR3 in amino acids: CASSLGSGGRLYNEQFF. CDR3 DNA sequence: TGTGCCAGCAGCCTAGGTAGCGGGGGAAGGCTCTACAATGAGCAGTTCTTC.